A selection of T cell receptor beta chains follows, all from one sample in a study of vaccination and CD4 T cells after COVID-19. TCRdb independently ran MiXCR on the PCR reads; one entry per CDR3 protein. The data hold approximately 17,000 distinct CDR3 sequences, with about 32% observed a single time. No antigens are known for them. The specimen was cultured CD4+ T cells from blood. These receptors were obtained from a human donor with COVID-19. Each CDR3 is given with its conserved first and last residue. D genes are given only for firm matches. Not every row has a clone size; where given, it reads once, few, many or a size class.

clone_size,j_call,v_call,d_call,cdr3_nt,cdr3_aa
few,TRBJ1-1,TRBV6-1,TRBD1,TGTGCCAGCAGCGAAACGACAGGGCGGGGAGCTTTCTTT,CASSETTGRGAFF
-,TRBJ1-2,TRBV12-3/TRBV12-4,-,TGTGCCAGCAGTTGGGTCCCCGGGCTGAGCTATGGCTACACCTTC,CASSWVPGLSYGYTF
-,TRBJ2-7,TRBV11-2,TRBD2,TGTGCCAGCAGCCCCGCCGGGACTAGGCCCTACGAGCAGTACTTC,CASSPAGTRPYEQYF
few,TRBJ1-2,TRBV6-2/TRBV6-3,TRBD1,TGTGCCAGCAGCTCGGACAGGGCCGGCGGCTACACCTTC,CASSSDRAGGYTF
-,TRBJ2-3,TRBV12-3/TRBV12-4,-,TGTGCCAGCACCCCGCTGGATACGCAGTATTTT,CASTPLDTQYF
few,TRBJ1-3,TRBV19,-,TGTGCCAGTAGTATGAAGAGCTCTGGAAACACCATATATTTT,CASSMKSSGNTIYF
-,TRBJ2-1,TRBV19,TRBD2,TGTGCCAGTAGTATACGCACTAGCGCTGCCAATGAGCAGTTCTTC,CASSIRTSAANEQFF
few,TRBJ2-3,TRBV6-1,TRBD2,TGTGCCAGCAGAATTACTAGCGGGGGGGCCTCAGATACGCAGTATTTT,CASRITSGGASDTQYF
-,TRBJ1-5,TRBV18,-,TGTGCCAGCTCACCCGCGACAGGTGCCAATCAGCCCCAGCATTTT,CASSPATGANQPQHF
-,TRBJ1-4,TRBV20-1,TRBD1,TGCAGTGCTAGCAACAGGGGTGATGAAAAACTGTTTTTT,CSASNRGDEKLFF
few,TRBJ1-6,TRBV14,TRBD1,TGTGCCAGCAGCCAAGCGGGGACAGGGTTCTCACCCCTCCACTTT,CASSQAGTGFSPLHF
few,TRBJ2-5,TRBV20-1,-,TGCAGTGCTCCCAGACAGCAAGAGACCCAGTACTTC,CSAPRQQETQYF
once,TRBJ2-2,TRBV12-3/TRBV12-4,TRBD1,TGTGCCAGCATTCCTCGACAGGGGGCCCCCACCGGGGAGCTGTTTTTT,CASIPRQGAPTGELFF
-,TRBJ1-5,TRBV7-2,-,TGTGCCAGCAGAGGAGGGCTAGGTCAGCCCCAGCATTTT,CASRGGLGQPQHF
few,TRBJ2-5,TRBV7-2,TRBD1,TGTGCCAGCAGCTTGGGGACAGCGAAGACCCAGTACTTC,CASSLGTAKTQYF
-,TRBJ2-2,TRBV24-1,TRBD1,TGTGCCACCAGTGCCACGACAGGGCAGAACACCGGGGAGCTGTTTTTT,CATSATTGQNTGELFF
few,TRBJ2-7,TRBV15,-,TGTGCCACCAGCAGAGCCTTACTGGGGGGTAAATCCCACGAGCAGTACTTC,CATSRALLGGKSHEQYF
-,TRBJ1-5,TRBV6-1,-,TGTGCCAGCAGAATCAGGGATAGCAATCAGCCCCAGCATTTT,CASRIRDSNQPQHF
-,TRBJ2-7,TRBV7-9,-,TGTGCCAGCAGCTTAGCGCTGGGGACGGACTCCTACGAGCAGTACTTC,CASSLALGTDSYEQYF
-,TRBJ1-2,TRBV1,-,TGCTGCCGGCCCGAGGGGAGGGACATCCTACTAGGGGGCTACACCTTC,CCRPEGRDILLGGYTF
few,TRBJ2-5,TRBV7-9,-,TGTGCCAGCAGCTTAGAGAACATTCGGGAGACCCAGTACTTC,CASSLENIRETQYF
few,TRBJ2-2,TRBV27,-,TGTGCCAGCAGTTTGGTGGGGGGATACACCGGGGAGCTGTTTTTT,CASSLVGGYTGELFF
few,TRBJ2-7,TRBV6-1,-,TGTGCCAGCAGGGTCTCGTCGAAGGGCGAGCAGTACTTC,CASRVSSKGEQYF
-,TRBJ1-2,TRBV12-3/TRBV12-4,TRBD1,TGTGCCAGCAGTCCCCAGGGGGCAAACTATGGCTACACCTTC,CASSPQGANYGYTF
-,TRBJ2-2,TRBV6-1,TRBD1,TGTGCCAGCAGCCTTGGACAGGGAATGTCGGAGCTGTTTTTT,CASSLGQGMSELFF
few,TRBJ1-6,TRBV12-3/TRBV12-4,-,TGTGCCAGCAGTTTTGCACAGAGCTCCTATAATTCACCCCTCCACTTT,CASSFAQSSYNSPLHF
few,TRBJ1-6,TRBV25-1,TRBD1,TGTGCCAGCGCGCCTAACAGGGGCGTTAGCTCACCCCTCCACTTT,CASAPNRGVSSPLHF
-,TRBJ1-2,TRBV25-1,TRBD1,TGTGCCAGCAGTGAGGGCAGGGGGCGTCGTCATGACTACACCTTC,CASSEGRGRRHDYTF
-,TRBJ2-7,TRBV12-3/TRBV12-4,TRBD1,TGTGCCAGCAGTTTGGAGACAGGGGGCGCGGGTGAGCAGTACTTC,CASSLETGGAGEQYF
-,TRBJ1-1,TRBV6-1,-,TGTGCCAGCAGCCAAAGGACAGCGAACACTGAAGCTTTCTTT,CASSQRTANTEAFF
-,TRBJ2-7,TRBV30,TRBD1,TGTGCCAGGAAGACAGGGCTATCCTACGAGCAGTACTTC,CARKTGLSYEQYF
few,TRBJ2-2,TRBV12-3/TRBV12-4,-,TGTGCCAGCATTCGCGGGACAGCAAACACCGGGGAGCTGTTTTTT,CASIRGTANTGELFF
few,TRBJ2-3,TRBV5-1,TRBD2,TGCGCCAGCAGCCTGGGACTAGCGGCGAGCACAGATACGCAGTATTTT,CASSLGLAASTDTQYF
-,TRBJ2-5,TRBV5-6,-,TGTGCCAGCAGAACAGGTTTTACGGGAGAGATAGAGACCCAGTACTTC,CASRTGFTGEIETQYF
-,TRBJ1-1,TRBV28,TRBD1,TGTGCCAGCAGTTCCTGGACAGGGGGGGTACGGAACACTGAAGCTTTCTTT,CASSSWTGGVRNTEAFF
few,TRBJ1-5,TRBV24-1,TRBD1,TGTGCCACCAGTGACGACAGGGTCAATCAGCCCCAGCATTTT,CATSDDRVNQPQHF
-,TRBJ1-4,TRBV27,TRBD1,TGTGCCAGCAGTTTATGGGGGACAGGGGGTGAAAAACTGTTTTTT,CASSLWGTGGEKLFF
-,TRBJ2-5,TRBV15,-,TGTGCCACCAGCAGATCGAAGACAGAAGAGACCCAGTACTTC,CATSRSKTEETQYF
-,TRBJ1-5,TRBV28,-,TGTGCCAGCAGTTTTAAACAGATACTTAGCAATCAGCCCCAGCATTTT,CASSFKQILSNQPQHF
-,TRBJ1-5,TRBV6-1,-,TGTGCCAGCAGGGCGGACAGCGGCAATCAGCCCCAGCATTTT,CASRADSGNQPQHF
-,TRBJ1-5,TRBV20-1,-,TGCAGTGCTAGACCCAGGAGGGGAGAAAATCAGCCCCAGCATTTT,CSARPRRGENQPQHF
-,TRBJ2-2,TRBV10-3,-,TGTGCCACTCATCCGGGACTTGGGGGCGTCGGCGGGGAGCTGTTTTTT,CATHPGLGGVGGELFF
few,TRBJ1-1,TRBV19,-,TGTGCCAGTAGTATAGTCGACAGTGAAGCTTTCTTT,CASSIVDSEAFF
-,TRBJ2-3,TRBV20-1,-,TGCAGTGCTATAAGCGCGGGGACCACAGATACGCAGTATTTT,CSAISAGTTDTQYF
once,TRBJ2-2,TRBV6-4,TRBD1,TGTGCCAGCGCTATCGACAGGGGGCTAACCGGGGAGCTGTTTTTT,CASAIDRGLTGELFF
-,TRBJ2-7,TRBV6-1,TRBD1,TGTGCCAGCAGATCAGCCGGGACAGGGTCGTACGAGCAGTACTTC,CASRSAGTGSYEQYF
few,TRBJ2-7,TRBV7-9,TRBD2,TGTGCCAGCAGCTTAGGCGGGGGGCCCTACGAGCAGTACTTC,CASSLGGGPYEQYF
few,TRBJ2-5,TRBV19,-,TGTGCCAGTAGTATAGTATCGGGGCAAGAGACCCAGTACTTC,CASSIVSGQETQYF
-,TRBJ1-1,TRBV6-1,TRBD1,TGTGCCAGCATAGGGACAGACACTGAAGCTTTCTTT,CASIGTDTEAFF
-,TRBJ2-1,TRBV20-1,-,TGCAGTGCTAGAGATGTTGGCCGTTCGCCCTACAATGAGCAGTTCTTC,CSARDVGRSPYNEQFF